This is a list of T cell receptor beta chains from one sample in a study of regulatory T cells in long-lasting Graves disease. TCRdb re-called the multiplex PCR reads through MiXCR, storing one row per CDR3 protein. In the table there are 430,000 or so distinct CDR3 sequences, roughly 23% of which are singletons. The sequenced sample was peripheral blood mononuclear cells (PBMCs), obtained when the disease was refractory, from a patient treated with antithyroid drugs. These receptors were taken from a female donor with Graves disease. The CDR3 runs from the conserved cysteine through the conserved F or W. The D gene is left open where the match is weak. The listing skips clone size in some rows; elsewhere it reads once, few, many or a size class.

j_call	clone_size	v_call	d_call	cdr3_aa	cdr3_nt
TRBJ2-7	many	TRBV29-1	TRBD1	CSATGGRTYEQYF	TGCAGCGCCACAGGGGGACGAACCTACGAGCAGTACTTC
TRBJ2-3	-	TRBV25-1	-	CASSELVLGGLTDTQYF	TGTGCCAGCAGTGAATTGGTCCTAGGAGGGCTAACAGATACGCAGTATTTT
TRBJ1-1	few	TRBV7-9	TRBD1	CASSSLQGAAEAFF	TGTGCCAGCAGCTCCCTACAGGGGGCTGCTGAAGCTTTCTTT
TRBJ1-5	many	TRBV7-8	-	CASSPHRFNSNQPQHF	TGTGCCAGCAGCCCCCACAGGTTTAATAGCAATCAGCCCCAGCATTTT
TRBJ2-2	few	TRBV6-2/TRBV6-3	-	CASRAGQLKPTNTGELFF	TGTGCCAGCAGAGCCGGACAACTAAAGCCTACGAACACCGGGGAGCTGTTTTTT
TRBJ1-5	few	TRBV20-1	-	CSASLGDSNQPQHF	TGCAGTGCTAGTTTGGGGGATAGCAATCAGCCCCAGCATTTT
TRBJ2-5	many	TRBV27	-	CASGNREETQYF	TGTGCCAGCGGAAACAGGGAAGAGACCCAGTACTTC
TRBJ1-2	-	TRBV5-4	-	CASSSVGERNYGYTF	TGTGCCAGCAGCTCGGTGGGGGAGCGGAACTATGGCTACACCTTC
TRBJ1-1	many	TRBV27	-	CASSLGASNEAFF	TGTGCCAGCAGTTTAGGGGCCTCCAATGAAGCTTTCTTT
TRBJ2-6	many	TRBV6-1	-	CASSVGLGANVLTF	TGTGCCAGCAGTGTGGGGCTTGGGGCCAACGTCCTGACTTTC
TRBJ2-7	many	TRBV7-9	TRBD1	CASSPPGTGGPYEQYF	TGTGCCAGCAGCCCGCCCGGGACAGGGGGCCCCTACGAGCAGTACTTC
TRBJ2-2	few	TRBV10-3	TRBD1	CAISDSGTENTGELFF	TGTGCCATCAGTGACTCCGGGACAGAGAACACCGGGGAGCTGTTTTTT
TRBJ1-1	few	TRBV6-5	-	CASSYSMNTEAFF	TGTGCCAGCAGTTATTCGATGAACACTGAAGCTTTCTTT
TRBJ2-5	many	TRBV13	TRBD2	CASSSSGTSGDQETQYF	TGTGCCAGCAGCTCTTCCGGGACTAGCGGGGACCAAGAGACCCAGTACTTC
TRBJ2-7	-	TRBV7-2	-	CASSLESGDYEQYF	TGTGCCAGCAGCTTAGAATCAGGGGACTACGAGCAGTACTTC
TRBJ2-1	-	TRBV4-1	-	CASTPGGGRAYNEQFF	TGCGCCAGCACCCCAGGGGGCGGGAGGGCCTACAATGAGCAGTTCTTC
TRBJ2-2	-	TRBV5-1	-	CASTPGDHPTSGELFF	TGCGCCAGCACTCCGGGCGACCACCCCACCTCCGGGGAGCTGTTTTTT
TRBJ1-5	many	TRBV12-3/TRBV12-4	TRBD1	CASSPADREGQPQHF	TGTGCCAGCAGCCCGGCCGACAGGGAAGGTCAGCCCCAGCATTTT
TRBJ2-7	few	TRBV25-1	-	CASSEGHKAYEQYF	TGTGCCAGCAGTGAAGGACACAAAGCCTACGAGCAGTACTTC
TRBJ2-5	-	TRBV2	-	CASSQDGRGEIQYF	TGTGCCAGTAGCCAGGACGGGAGAGGAGAGATCCAGTACTTC
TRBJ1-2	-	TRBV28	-	CASSIAGKFDYTF	TGTGCCAGCAGTATCGCAGGGAAATTTGATTACACCTTC
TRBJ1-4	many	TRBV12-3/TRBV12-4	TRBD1	CASSNTGAGEKLFF	TGTGCCAGCAGTAACACAGGGGCTGGTGAAAAACTGTTTTTT
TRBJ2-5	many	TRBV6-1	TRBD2	CASSNPAGWETQYF	TGTGCCAGCAGCAACCCAGCGGGATGGGAGACCCAGTACTTC
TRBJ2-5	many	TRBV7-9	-	CASSPVGELETQYF	TGTGCCAGCAGCCCCGTGGGCGAGTTGGAGACCCAGTACTTC
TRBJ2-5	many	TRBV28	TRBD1	CASSMGQGVQTQYF	TGTGCCAGCAGCATGGGTCAGGGGGTCCAGACCCAGTACTTC
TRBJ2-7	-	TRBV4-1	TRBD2	CASSFGLAGDEQYF	TGCGCCAGCAGTTTTGGTCTAGCGGGAGACGAGCAGTACTTC
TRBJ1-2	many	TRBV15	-	CATSRDLEGHYTF	TGTGCCACCAGCAGAGATCTTGAGGGACACTACACCTTC
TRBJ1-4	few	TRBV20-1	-	CSALGATNEKLFF	TGCAGTGCTCTGGGCGCAACTAATGAAAAACTGTTTTTT
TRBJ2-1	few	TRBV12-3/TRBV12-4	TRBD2	CASSYGTSGYNEQFF	TGTGCCAGCAGTTACGGGACTAGCGGGTACAATGAGCAGTTCTTC
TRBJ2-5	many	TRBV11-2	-	CASSFGATQYF	TGTGCCAGCAGCTTTGGGGCCACCCAGTACTTC
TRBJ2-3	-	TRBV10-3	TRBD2	CAISGSGRVTDTQYF	TGTGCCATCAGTGGGAGCGGGAGAGTCACAGATACGCAGTATTTT
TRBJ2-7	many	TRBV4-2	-	CASSREGSGEQYF	TGTGCCAGCAGCCGGGAAGGGTCCGGCGAGCAGTACTTC
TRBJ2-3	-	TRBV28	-	CASSPTHGTAADTQYF	TGTGCCAGCAGTCCCACCCATGGGACTGCTGCAGATACGCAGTATTTT
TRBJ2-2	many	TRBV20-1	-	CSASATPGTPTGELFF	TGCAGTGCTAGCGCAACTCCCGGGACGCCTACCGGGGAGCTGTTTTTT
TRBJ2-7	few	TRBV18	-	CASSPRLDSDEQYF	TGTGCCAGCTCACCAAGGCTAGATAGCGACGAGCAGTACTTC
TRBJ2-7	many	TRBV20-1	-	CSASHLQGGEQYF	TGCAGTGCTAGTCATTTACAGGGCGGCGAGCAGTACTTC
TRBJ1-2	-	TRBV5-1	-	CASSLQGQNYGYTF	TGCGCCAGCAGCTTGCAGGGGCAGAACTATGGCTACACCTTC
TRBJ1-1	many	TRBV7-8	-	CASSHSSNIHLASAGRLNTEAFF	TGTGCCAGCAGCCATTCGTCAAACATCCATTTAGCTTCCGCCGGGAGACTGAACACTGAAGCTTTCTTT
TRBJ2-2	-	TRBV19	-	CASSIQDLSTGELFF	TGTGCCAGTAGTATCCAGGACCTGAGCACCGGGGAGCTGTTTTTT
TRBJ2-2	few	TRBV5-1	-	CASTRRWATGDGELFF	TGCGCCAGCACCCGGAGGTGGGCAACGGGAGACGGGGAGCTGTTTTTT
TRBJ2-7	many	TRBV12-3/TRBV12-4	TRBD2	CASRLGSSGSYEQYF	TGTGCCAGCAGACTTGGGTCTAGCGGGAGTTACGAGCAGTACTTC